The entry that follows covers one T cell receptor beta chain sequence. The antigen remains unidentified. This specimen comes from a study of T cell repertoires in cytomegalovirus infection. About the research overall: Public TCR beta signatures indicated both CMV infection and matching HLA type.

Study findings and constraints: CMV carriers having the relevant HLA were flagged by cumulative public TCR beta family frequency. HLA-C-restricted CMV-specific TCR beta clonotypes prevailed in the ex vivo response.

TCRdb ran MiXCR on the reads and lists one entry per CDR3 protein. The sample consists of around 300,000 distinct CDR3 sequences, 20% to 25% of them appearing once. The sequence came from a human donor in good health (CMV status not recorded). Some clones in this sample may be carry-over from other donors' samples. Sequencing used cultured PBMCs, obtained from culture after CMV antigen stimulation.

CDR3 coding DNA: TGTGCCAGCAGTCCCGTCGGTGGACATTCTCCCGGGGAGCTGTTTTTT. Its protein product is CASSPVGGHSPGELFF. V is TRBV5-6 and J is TRBJ2-2; D is perhaps TRBD1 (5 bases). V dropped 5 bases and J dropped 6 bases, with 20 bases sitting between them. In germline, CDR1 is SGHDT, CDR2 YYEEEE. The CDR3 loop spans 16 amino acids.